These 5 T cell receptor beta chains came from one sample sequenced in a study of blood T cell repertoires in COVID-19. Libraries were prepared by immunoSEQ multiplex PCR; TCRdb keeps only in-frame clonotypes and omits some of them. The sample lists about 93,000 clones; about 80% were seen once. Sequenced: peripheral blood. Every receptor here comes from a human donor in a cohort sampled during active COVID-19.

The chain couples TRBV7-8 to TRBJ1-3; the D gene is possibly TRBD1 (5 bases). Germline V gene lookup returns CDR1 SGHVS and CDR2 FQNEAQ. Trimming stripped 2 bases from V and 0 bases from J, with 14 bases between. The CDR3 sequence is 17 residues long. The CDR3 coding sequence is TGTGCCAGCAGCTTACAAGCGCTAGACAGCTCTGGAAACACCATATATTTT. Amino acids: CASSLQALDSSGNTIYF.

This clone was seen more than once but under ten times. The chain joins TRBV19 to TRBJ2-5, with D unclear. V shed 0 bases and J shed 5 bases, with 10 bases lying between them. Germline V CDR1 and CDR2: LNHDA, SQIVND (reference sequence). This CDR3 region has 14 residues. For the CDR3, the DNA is TGTGCCAGTAGTATAGAGGTTACCAGGGAGACCCAGTACTTC. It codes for CASSIEVTRETQYF.

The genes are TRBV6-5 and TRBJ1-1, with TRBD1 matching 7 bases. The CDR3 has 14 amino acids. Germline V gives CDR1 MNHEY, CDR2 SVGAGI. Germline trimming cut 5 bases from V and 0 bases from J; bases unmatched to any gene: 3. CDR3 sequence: CASSKQGMNTEAFF. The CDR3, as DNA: TGTGCCAGCAGTAAACAGGGGATGAACACTGAAGCTTTCTTT.

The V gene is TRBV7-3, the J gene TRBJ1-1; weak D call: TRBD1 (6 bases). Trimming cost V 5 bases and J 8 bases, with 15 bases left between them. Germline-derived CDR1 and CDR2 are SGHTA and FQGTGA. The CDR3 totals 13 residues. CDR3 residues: CASSQNTGTEAFF. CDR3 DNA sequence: TGTGCCAGCAGCCAAAATACAGGGACCGAAGCTTTCTTT.

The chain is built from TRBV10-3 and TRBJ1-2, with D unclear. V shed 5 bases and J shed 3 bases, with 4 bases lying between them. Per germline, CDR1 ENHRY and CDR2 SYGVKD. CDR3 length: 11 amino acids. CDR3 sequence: CAISPDYGYTF. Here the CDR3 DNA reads TGTGCCATCAGTCCCGACTATGGCTACACCTTC.